The 14 T cell receptor beta chains presented below share a single source sample, sequenced in a study of blood T cell repertoires in COVID-19. Generated by immunoSEQ multiplex PCR, the TCRdb table keeps only in-frame clones and is missing some. The sample shows more than 95,000 clones, roughly nine tenths of them seen only once. The sequenced sample consisted of peripheral blood. These receptors were collected from a woman of 80 years or more in a cohort sampled during active COVID-19.

The sample holds a few counts of this clone. The genes are TRBV18 and TRBJ2-1; perhaps TRBD1 as D (6 bases). The germline V and J ends were trimmed by 3 bases and 10 bases, with 13 bases remaining between them. Germline loops: CDR1 KGHSH, CDR2 LQKENI. The length of the CDR3 is 13 residues. CDR3 in amino acids: CASSPNRDQEQFF. The CDR3 nucleotides are TGTGCCAGCTCACCCAACAGGGACCAGGAGCAGTTCTTC.

V and J are TRBV5-6 and TRBJ2-7, with 8 positions matching TRBD1. J lost 5 bases, V lost 7 bases, and 5 bases had no gene match. Germline CDR1 SGHDT, CDR2 YYEEEE. CDR3 size: 12 residues. The CDR3 nucleotides read TGTGCCAGCGGCCGGACAGGGAACGAGCAGTACTTC. Its translation: CASGRTGNEQYF.

This chain links TRBV18 with TRBJ1-4; 10 bases are shared with TRBD1. V was pared by 6 bases and J by 8 bases, with 9 bases of the junction left unmatched. Germline loops: CDR1 KGHSH, CDR2 LQKENI. The CDR3 totals 15 residues. The CDR3 region is CASSDDRDRGEKLFF. In DNA form, the CDR3 reads TGTGCCAGCTCGGACGACCGGGACAGGGGCGAAAAACTGTTTTTT.

The chain carries TRBV27 and TRBJ1-2; unclear D gene. This CDR3 is built from 13 residues. Trimming removed 3 bases from V and 8 bases from J, with 13 bases in between. Germline-derived CDR1 and CDR2 are MNHEY and SMNVEV (reference sequence). CDR3 bases: TGTGCCAGCAGTTTTCTCTTTGGCGGAGGCTACACCTTC. Translation: CASSFLFGGGYTF.

CDR3 nucleotides: TGCGCCAGCAGCGTCCGACAGGGAAGCACTGAAGCTTTCTTT. It encodes CASSVRQGSTEAFF. V usage is TRBV5-1 and J usage is TRBJ1-1; 7 bases fit TRBD1. The germline V gene encodes CDR1 SGHRS and CDR2 YFSETQ. Trimming removed 4 bases from V and 4 bases from J; junction bases left unmatched: 7. The CDR3 sequence is 14 residues long.

The V gene is TRBV19, the J gene TRBJ1-2; 9 bases line up with TRBD1. V was clipped by 6 bases and J by 5 bases; unmatched bases: 7. This CDR3 is 14 amino acids long. The V gene's germline CDR1 is LNHDA and CDR2 SQIVND (reference sequence). CDR3 loop: CASRPGQGPYGYTF. CDR3 DNA: TGTGCCAGTAGACCTGGACAGGGGCCTTATGGCTACACCTTC.

The chain couples TRBV28 to TRBJ2-7, with D hard to call. The V gene lost 3 bases and the J gene lost 4 bases, with 13 bases spanning the gap. CDR1 is MDHEN, CDR2 SYDVKM, per germline. This CDR3 spans 14 amino acids. CDR3 in DNA: TGTGCCAGCAGTTTGGCTGGCAGCGTATACGAGCAGTACTTC. Translating gives CASSLAGSVYEQYF.

The chain combines TRBV6-5 with TRBJ2-1, with 9 bases aligning to TRBD2. CDR1 MNHEY and CDR2 SVGAGI come from the germline V gene. The CDR3 loop spans 14 amino acids. Trimming removed 5 bases from V and 4 bases from J; junction bases left unmatched: 3. The CDR3 DNA reads TGTGCCAGCAGTCCGGGACTAGCATACAATGAGCAGTTCTTC. This sequence encodes CASSPGLAYNEQFF.

The chain carries TRBV4-2 and TRBJ2-7; TRBD1 matches at 9 bases. The V segment lost 4 bases and the J segment 6 bases; nucleotides outside the gene matches: 10. The germline gives CDR1 LGHNA, CDR2 YNFKEQ. The CDR3 sequence is 15 residues long. The CDR3 region has the DNA TGTGCCAGCAGCCGGGACAGGGAACCTCTTTTCGAGCAGTACTTC. As protein: CASSRDREPLFEQYF.

The V gene is TRBV28, the J gene TRBJ2-5, with TRBD2 matching over 7 bases. J lost 6 bases, V lost 5 bases, and 12 bases had no gene match. CDR3 length equals 15 residues. The germline V gene encodes CDR1 MDHEN and CDR2 SYDVKM. The CDR3 sequence: CASSPPRGSLQTQYF. The CDR3 DNA sequence: TGTGCCAGCAGTCCGCCCCGCGGGAGCCTCCAGACCCAGTACTTC.

V usage is TRBV5-1 and J usage is TRBJ1-1; TRBD1 matches at 10 bases. CDR1 is SGHRS and CDR2 is YFSETQ in the germline V gene. V gave up 4 bases and J gave up 11 bases; unmatched junction bases: 14. CDR3 length equals 15 residues. The CDR3 bases are TGCGCCAGCAGCCAAACCGGGACAGGGGTTGGTTGGGCTTTCTTT. It translates to CASSQTGTGVGWAFF.

The chain carries TRBV6-1 and TRBJ2-7; D possibly corresponds to TRBD1 (6 bases). Germline CDR1 MNHNS, CDR2 SASEGT. The ends were cut back, 2 bases at V and 2 bases at J, with 16 bases in the middle. This CDR3 has 16 residues. The CDR3 reads CASSETPLQGPYEQYF. CDR3 in DNA: TGTGCCAGCAGTGAAACCCCGTTGCAGGGGCCCTACGAGCAGTACTTC.

This clone was found a few times. This chain uses TRBV10-1 with TRBJ2-7, with 12 positions matching TRBD2. V was clipped by 10 bases and J by 2 bases; unmatched bases: 9. The CDR3 runs to 15 residues. Germline assignment: CDR1 WNHNN and CDR2 SYGVQD (reference sequence). CDR3 DNA: TGCGCCACCTCGACTAGCGGGGGCGATCCCTACGAGCAGTACTTC. Translation gives CATSTSGGDPYEQYF.

The chain couples TRBV19 to TRBJ2-5; 7 bases map to TRBD1. Germline values: CDR1 LNHDA, CDR2 SQIVND (reference sequence). V shed 5 bases, J shed 5 bases, and the junction held 11 bases outside the gene matches. CDR3 size: 15 residues. The CDR3 DNA follows: TGTGCCAGTAGTTCAACTCGACAGGGCCCGGAGACCCAGTACTTC. Protein product: CASSSTRQGPETQYF.